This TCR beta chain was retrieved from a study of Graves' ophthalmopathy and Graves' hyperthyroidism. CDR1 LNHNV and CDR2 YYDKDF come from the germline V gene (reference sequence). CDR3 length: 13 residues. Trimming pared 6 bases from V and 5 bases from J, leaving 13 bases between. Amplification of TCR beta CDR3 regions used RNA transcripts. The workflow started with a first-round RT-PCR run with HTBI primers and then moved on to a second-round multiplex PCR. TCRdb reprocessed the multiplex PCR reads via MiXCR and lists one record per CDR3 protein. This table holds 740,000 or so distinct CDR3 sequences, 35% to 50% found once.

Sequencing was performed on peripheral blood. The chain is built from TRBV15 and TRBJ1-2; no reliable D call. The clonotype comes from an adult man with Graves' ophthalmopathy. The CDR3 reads CATSLYIGYGYTF. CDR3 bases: TGTGCCACCAGTCTTTACATAGGGTATGGCTACACCTTC.